The subject of this entry is one TCR beta chain. The antigen remains unidentified. These data belong to a study of identical twins. The CDR3 has 15 residues. V lost 3 bases, J lost 3 bases, and 5 bases stayed unmatched. Germline V CDR1 and CDR2: SGDLS, YYNGEE. A universal primer site was created by template switching, with the cDNA bearing unique molecular identifiers. Using its own MiXCR run on the 5' RACE reads, TCRdb lists one record per CDR3 protein. This table holds 650,000 to 800,000 distinct CDR3 sequences, 8.6% found once. The study's findings and limits: The more abundant beta clonotypes in cord blood had fewer insertions, and memory repertoires did not show this. In beta out-of-frame sequences, the excess sharing between twins was weaker.

These records were also assigned to another study, of yellow fever vaccine responses in identical twins.

V and J are TRBV9 and TRBJ2-1, with 8 bases that match TRBD2. The TCR comes from a woman aged 18-30 years in good health. Sequencing used PBMCs. For the CDR3, the DNA is TGTGCCAGCAGCGGGAGCGGGGGTTTCTACAATGAGCAGTTCTTC. This gives the protein CASSGSGGFYNEQFF.